Listed below are T cell receptor beta chains from one sample, sequenced in a study of CD8 T cells in ankylosing spondylitis. From the 5' RACE reads, TCRdb called clonotypes with MiXCR, one entry per CDR3 protein. The table includes about 800,000 distinct CDR3 sequences, 12% detected once. Sequenced sample: blood, either unsorted or a sorted T cell fraction (not recorded which). These receptors all stem from a male donor with ankylosing spondylitis. The CDR3 runs from the conserved cysteine through the conserved F or W. D genes are given only for firm matches. The size entry is marked missing in some rows and otherwise reads once, few, many or a size class.

D gene: NA; clone size: many; V gene: TRBV12-3/TRBV12-4; J gene: TRBJ2-7; CDR3 protein: CASSRLFGYEQYF; CDR3 DNA: TGTGCCAGCAGCCGGCTATTCGGCTACGAGCAGTACTTC
D gene: TRBD2; clone size: NA; V gene: TRBV20-1; J gene: TRBJ2-7; CDR3 protein: CSAMGGVTYEQYF; CDR3 DNA: TGCAGTGCTATGGGGGGGGTTACCTACGAGCAGTACTTC
D gene: TRBD1; clone size: NA; V gene: TRBV20-1; J gene: TRBJ1-5; CDR3 protein: CSAARDSLWPQHF; CDR3 DNA: TGCAGTGCAGCAAGGGACAGCCTATGGCCCCAGCATTTT
D gene: NA; clone size: few; V gene: TRBV7-9; J gene: TRBJ1-6; CDR3 protein: CASSKVLYNSPLHF; CDR3 DNA: TGTGCCAGCAGTAAAGTCCTATATAATTCACCCCTCCACTTT
D gene: TRBD2; clone size: few; V gene: TRBV6-1; J gene: TRBJ2-5; CDR3 protein: CASTRSGGAGETQYF; CDR3 DNA: TGTGCCAGCACTAGGAGCGGGGGGGCTGGGGAGACCCAGTACTTC
D gene: NA; clone size: many; V gene: TRBV9; J gene: TRBJ2-3; CDR3 protein: CASSGVGGTDTQYF; CDR3 DNA: TGTGCCAGCAGCGGAGTCGGGGGCACAGATACGCAGTATTTT
D gene: NA; clone size: few; V gene: TRBV28; J gene: TRBJ1-5; CDR3 protein: CASSWGWAQPQHF; CDR3 DNA: TGTGCCAGCAGTTGGGGTTGGGCTCAGCCCCAGCATTTT
D gene: NA; clone size: NA; V gene: TRBV18; J gene: TRBJ2-2; CDR3 protein: CASSPQATANTGELFF; CDR3 DNA: TGTGCCAGCTCACCACAAGCGACGGCGAACACCGGGGAGCTGTTTTTT
D gene: TRBD2; clone size: NA; V gene: TRBV6-2/TRBV6-3; J gene: TRBJ2-1; CDR3 protein: CASSTALAGPGGQFF; CDR3 DNA: TGTGCCAGTTCTACAGCTCTAGCGGGTCCCGGAGGGCAGTTCTTC
D gene: NA; clone size: once; V gene: TRBV5-1; J gene: TRBJ2-5; CDR3 protein: CASSPGTDYEETQYF; CDR3 DNA: TGCGCCAGCAGCCCCGGGACCGATTACGAAGAGACCCAGTACTTC
D gene: NA; clone size: few; V gene: TRBV20-1; J gene: TRBJ1-1; CDR3 protein: CSARALGHMNTEAFF; CDR3 DNA: TGCAGTGCTAGAGCTCTTGGGCACATGAACACTGAAGCTTTCTTT
D gene: NA; clone size: few; V gene: TRBV20-1; J gene: TRBJ2-2; CDR3 protein: CSAKGGLTTGELFF; CDR3 DNA: TGCAGTGCTAAAGGAGGGTTAACCACCGGGGAGCTGTTTTTT
D gene: TRBD1; clone size: few; V gene: TRBV7-8; J gene: TRBJ1-1; CDR3 protein: CASSFVEQGTEAFF; CDR3 DNA: TGTGCCAGCAGCTTCGTCGAACAGGGGACTGAAGCTTTCTTT
D gene: TRBD1; clone size: NA; V gene: TRBV29-1; J gene: TRBJ1-1; CDR3 protein: CSAAGQFNTEAFF; CDR3 DNA: TGCAGCGCCGCGGGACAGTTCAACACTGAAGCTTTCTTT
D gene: TRBD1; clone size: NA; V gene: TRBV28; J gene: TRBJ2-3; CDR3 protein: CATTPLRGQGHMSDTQYF; CDR3 DNA: TGTGCCACCACACCGTTGCGGGGACAGGGTCATATGTCAGATACGCAGTATTTT
D gene: NA; clone size: many; V gene: TRBV29-1; J gene: TRBJ2-7; CDR3 protein: CSVTPGPYEQYF; CDR3 DNA: TGCAGCGTCACCCCGGGCCCCTACGAGCAGTACTTC
D gene: NA; clone size: few; V gene: TRBV6-1; J gene: TRBJ2-7; CDR3 protein: CASTVGSTIYEQYF; CDR3 DNA: TGTGCCAGCACCGTTGGCAGCACAATCTACGAGCAGTACTTC
D gene: NA; clone size: few; V gene: TRBV5-1; J gene: TRBJ1-1; CDR3 protein: CASSWGPQTSPPAFF; CDR3 DNA: TGCGCCAGCAGCTGGGGACCCCAGACATCTCCGCCGGCTTTCTTT
D gene: NA; clone size: many; V gene: TRBV20-1; J gene: TRBJ2-1; CDR3 protein: CSFPGGPFYNEQFF; CDR3 DNA: TGCAGTTTCCCCGGGGGGCCCTTCTACAATGAGCAGTTCTTC
D gene: NA; clone size: NA; V gene: TRBV20-1; J gene: TRBJ2-3; CDR3 protein: CSAFGPPSTDTQYF; CDR3 DNA: TGCAGTGCTTTTGGGCCGCCTAGCACAGATACGCAGTATTTT
D gene: NA; clone size: few; V gene: TRBV4-1; J gene: TRBJ1-5; CDR3 protein: CASSQERVRQPQHF; CDR3 DNA: TGCGCCAGCAGCCAAGAGCGGGTACGGCAGCCCCAGCATTTT
D gene: NA; clone size: many; V gene: TRBV24-1; J gene: TRBJ2-1; CDR3 protein: CATSGEREQFF; CDR3 DNA: TGTGCCACCAGTGGGGAGAGGGAGCAGTTCTTC
D gene: TRBD1; clone size: many; V gene: TRBV12-3/TRBV12-4; J gene: TRBJ1-2; CDR3 protein: CASSLIGGQGNDYGYTF; CDR3 DNA: TGTGCCAGCAGTTTAATAGGAGGACAGGGGAACGACTATGGCTACACCTTC
D gene: NA; clone size: many; V gene: TRBV20-1; J gene: TRBJ1-4; CDR3 protein: CSARHRGREKLFF; CDR3 DNA: TGCAGTGCGCGGCATAGGGGCAGGGAAAAACTGTTTTTT
D gene: TRBD1; clone size: NA; V gene: TRBV13; J gene: TRBJ2-7; CDR3 protein: CASSPRWDSDYEQYF; CDR3 DNA: TGTGCCAGCAGCCCCCGTTGGGACAGCGACTACGAGCAGTACTTC
D gene: NA; clone size: many; V gene: TRBV20-1; J gene: TRBJ1-3; CDR3 protein: CSAREGQGGSTIYF; CDR3 DNA: TGCAGTGCTAGAGAAGGGCAGGGAGGGAGCACCATATATTTT
D gene: NA; clone size: NA; V gene: TRBV18; J gene: TRBJ1-4; CDR3 protein: CASSQGWDEKLFF; CDR3 DNA: TGTGCCAGCTCCCAGGGCTGGGATGAAAAACTGTTTTTT
D gene: NA; clone size: few; V gene: TRBV9; J gene: TRBJ1-1; CDR3 protein: CASSTPQGVGTEAFF; CDR3 DNA: TGTGCCAGCAGCACCCCACAGGGCGTGGGCACTGAAGCTTTCTTT
D gene: TRBD1; clone size: NA; V gene: TRBV6-5; J gene: TRBJ2-7; CDR3 protein: CASSHGTGDLYEQYF; CDR3 DNA: TGTGCCAGCAGTCACGGGACAGGGGACCTCTACGAGCAGTACTTC
D gene: NA; clone size: NA; V gene: TRBV4-2; J gene: TRBJ2-5; CDR3 protein: CASSQGHRTETQYF; CDR3 DNA: TGTGCCAGCAGCCAAGGACACAGAACGGAGACCCAGTACTTT
D gene: TRBD2; clone size: few; V gene: TRBV6-2/TRBV6-3; J gene: TRBJ2-1; CDR3 protein: CASRTWTSYNEQFF; CDR3 DNA: TGTGCCAGCAGGACCTGGACTAGCTACAATGAGCAGTTCTTC
D gene: NA; clone size: few; V gene: TRBV7-3; J gene: TRBJ2-2; CDR3 protein: CASSPDLHTGELFF; CDR3 DNA: TGTGCCAGCAGCCCCGACTTACACACCGGGGAGCTGTTTTTT
D gene: NA; clone size: NA; V gene: TRBV4-1; J gene: TRBJ2-7; CDR3 protein: CASSQLGRESSYEQYF; CDR3 DNA: TGCGCCAGCAGCCAACTTGGGAGAGAAAGCTCCTACGAGCAGTACTTC
D gene: NA; clone size: many; V gene: TRBV20-1; J gene: TRBJ1-3; CDR3 protein: CSAYSGNTIYF; CDR3 DNA: TGCAGTGCCTACTCTGGAAACACCATATATTTT